These 27 T cell receptor beta chains share one sample of origin, sequenced in a study of shared clonotypes between healthy human individuals. Clones were read by immunoSEQ multiplex PCR, and TCRdb kept only the in-frame ones, dropping some. The table lists approximately 710,000 clones, around 91% of them singletons. The sample taken for sequencing was memory CD8+ T cells from PBMCs. Subset here: CD45RO+ cells pooled with CCR7-negative TemRA cells. These receptor sequences come from a man between 18 and 35 years old in good health. Some clones in this sample may be carry-over from other donors' samples.

This clone was seen just once. The V and J genes are TRBV6-4 and TRBJ2-1, with 8 bases that match TRBD2. Per the germline V gene, CDR1 is MRHNA and CDR2 is SNTAGT. The CDR3 covers 17 residues. The V and J ends lost 2 bases and 0 bases, in that order; junction bases with no gene match: 6. DNA of the CDR3: TGTGCCAGCAGTGACGGGGGGAGCGGGAGCTCCTACAATGAGCAGTTCTTC. Its protein product is CASSDGGSGSSYNEQFF.

This chain connects TRBV6-1 to TRBJ2-3, with 7 bases that match TRBD2. J gave up 3 bases and V 8 bases, and 11 bases lay outside the gene matches. The CDR3 is made up of 15 amino acids. The germline V gene encodes CDR1 MNHNS and CDR2 SASEGT. CDR3 in amino acids: CASPEGLAVTDTQYF. CDR3 coding DNA: TGTGCCAGCCCCGAGGGGCTAGCGGTTACAGATACGCAGTATTTT.

This chain joins TRBV4-2 and TRBJ2-5; D not resolved. The CDR3 covers 13 residues. CDR1 and CDR2 (germline): LGHNA, YNFKEQ. Trimming took off 0 bases at V and 5 bases at J, with 7 bases between the two ends. The CDR3 protein is CASSQDRRETQYF. CDR3 nucleotide sequence: TGTGCCAGCAGCCAAGATCGGCGGGAGACCCAGTACTTC.

The V call is TRBV27, the J call TRBJ2-7; D could derive from TRBD1 or TRBD2 (5 bases each). This CDR3 is 14 amino acids long. Germline-derived CDR1 and CDR2 are MNHEY and SMNVEV (reference sequence). V shed 2 bases and J shed 2 bases, with 10 bases lying between them. The chain's CDR3 is CASSLQGVPYEQYF. The CDR3 bases are TGTGCCAGCAGTTTACAGGGAGTCCCCTACGAGCAGTACTTC.

This chain connects TRBV4-1 to TRBJ2-7; 8 bases are a match to TRBD2. Germline values: CDR1 MGHRA, CDR2 YSYEKL. CDR3 length: 16 amino acids. The junction had 8 bases not matched to a gene; V was cut back by 1 base and J by 3 bases. This CDR3 is CASSQGLTGGLYEQYF. Written as DNA, the CDR3 is TGCGCCAGCAGCCAAGGGTTGACGGGAGGGCTCTACGAGCAGTACTTC.

The genes are TRBV27 and TRBJ2-3; TRBD2 aligns across 10 bases. The CDR3 is 17 amino acids. The V gene's germline CDR1 is MNHEY and CDR2 SMNVEV (reference sequence). The J segment lost 3 bases and the V segment lost 6 bases, leaving 12 bases of the junction unmatched. This CDR3 is CASSSNLAGVRTDTQYF. The CDR3 nucleotides read TGTGCCAGCAGCTCAAATCTAGCGGGAGTAAGGACAGATACGCAGTATTTT.

V and J are TRBV6-5 and TRBJ1-2, with D perhaps matching TRBD1 (5 bases). There are 16 residues in the CDR3. The V gene lost 2 bases and the J gene lost 8 bases, with 21 bases spanning the gap. Germline V gene data show CDR1 as MNHEY and CDR2 as SVGAGI. In nucleotides, the CDR3 is TGTGCCAGCAGTTACGCCTACCTGGAAGGGGCGGACGGCTACACCTTC. Residues: CASSYAYLEGADGYTF.

The chain uses TRBV19 and TRBJ1-5; D is unclear. The length of the CDR3 is 15 residues. The germline V gene has CDR1 LNHDA and CDR2 SQIVND (reference sequence). V was clipped by 1 base and J by 5 bases, with 12 bases between them. In DNA, the CDR3 is TGTGCCAGTAGTATAGTTGGAGGTTCGGATCAGCCCCAGCATTTT. As protein: CASSIVGGSDQPQHF.

The CDR3 reads CASSVRVVANTGELFF. In nucleotides, the CDR3 is TGTGCCAGCAGCGTACGGGTAGTCGCGAACACCGGGGAGCTGTTTTTT. The V gene is TRBV9, the J gene TRBJ2-2, with unresolved D. V was trimmed by 1 base and J by 0 bases, leaving 10 bases between them. CDR3 length equals 16 residues. The germline V gene encodes CDR1 SGDLS and CDR2 YYNGEE. Complete variable domain (other parts from reference TRBV9 and TRBJ2-2): DSGVTQTPKHLITATGQRVTLRCSPRSGDLSVYWYQQSLDQGLQFLIQYYNGEERAKGNILERFSAQQFPDLHSELNLSSLELGDSALYFCASSVRVVANTGELFFGEGSRLTVL.

The chain recombines TRBV27 with TRBJ2-7; 9 bases are shared with TRBD1. V lost 6 bases, J lost 2 bases, and 5 bases stayed unmatched. The germline gives CDR1 MNHEY, CDR2 SMNVEV (reference sequence). CDR3 length: 14 amino acids. CDR3 sequence: CASSRDRATYEQYF. CDR3 DNA: TGTGCCAGCAGCCGGGACAGGGCCACCTACGAGCAGTACTTC.

The count of this clone is one. This sample includes further DNA sequences coding for the same CDR3. J is TRBJ2-5 and V is TRBV5-1, with D unclear. Trimming cost V 4 bases and J 2 bases, with 12 bases left between them. Germline V CDR1 and CDR2: SGHRS, YFSETQ. The CDR3 extends over 14 amino acids. The DNA for the CDR3 is TGCGCCAGCAGCCTGAGGACCGGACAAGAGACCCAGTACTTC. It is translated as CASSLRTGQETQYF.

The chain joins TRBV11-3 to TRBJ2-7, with TRBD2 as a possible D gene (5 bases). Germline-derived CDR1 and CDR2 are SGHNT and YENEEA. The V end lost 5 bases, the J end lost 6 bases, and 11 bases lay between the germline ends. CDR3 length: 12 residues. This chain's CDR3 is CASSPRTGEQYF. The CDR3, as DNA: TGTGCCAGCAGCCCCCGGACTGGCGAGCAGTACTTC.

The genes are TRBV4-3 and TRBJ2-2; D is uncertain. The V end lost 1 base, the J end lost 6 bases, and 15 bases lay between the germline ends. Germline CDR1 reads LGHNA; CDR2 reads YSLEER. The CDR3 has 16 residues. The CDR3 sequence: CASSQVRGSFAGELFF. CDR3 nucleotide sequence: TGCGCCAGCAGCCAAGTTCGTGGTAGCTTTGCCGGGGAGCTGTTTTTT.

This CDR3 reads CASSGGTSGTYEQYF. The CDR3 bases are TGCGCCAGCAGCGGAGGCACTAGCGGCACCTACGAGCAGTACTTC. The J gene is TRBJ2-7, the V gene TRBV4-3, with TRBD2 identical over 8 bases. The CDR3 is 15 amino acids. Germline V gene lookup returns CDR1 LGHNA and CDR2 YSLEER. Unmatched junction bases numbered 8, after V lost 5 bases and J lost 2 bases.

The chain uses TRBV4-1 and TRBJ2-3, with 9 bases identical to TRBD1. Germline CDR1 is MGHRA and CDR2 is YSYEKL. The CDR3 has 17 residues. V trimming: 3 bases; J trimming: 5 bases; junction bases outside the gene matches: 12. The CDR3 sequence: CASSHPARDREGDTQYF. The CDR3 region has the DNA TGCGCCAGCAGCCACCCAGCCCGGGACAGGGAGGGAGATACGCAGTATTTT.

This sequence joins TRBV30 and TRBJ1-1, with TRBD1 matching 10 bases. The CDR3 length is 15 residues. Germline V CDR1 and CDR2: GTSNPN, SVGIG (reference sequence). V shed 5 bases and J 1 base; nucleotides not matched to a gene: 7. CDR3 nucleotides: TGTGCCTGGGATGGACAGGGGGGGAGGAACACTGAAGCTTTCTTT. It yields the protein CAWDGQGGRNTEAFF.

The chain uses TRBV9 and TRBJ1-3; D not certain. The CDR3 covers 16 residues. Per germline, CDR1 SGDLS and CDR2 YYNGEE. V lost 3 bases and J 4 bases, leaving 17 bases between the germline ends. This chain's CDR3 is CASSASFREWGNTIYF. CDR3 bases: TGTGCCAGCAGCGCCTCTTTTCGGGAGTGGGGAAACACCATATATTTT.

J is TRBJ2-5 and V is TRBV7-9; D uncertain. This CDR3 comprises 14 residues. Trimming took off 5 bases at V and 4 bases at J, with 14 bases between the two ends. Germline values: CDR1 SEHNR, CDR2 FQNEAQ (reference sequence). In DNA form, the CDR3 reads TGTGCCAGCAGCCTACGGGTAAAAGGAGAGACCCAGTACTTC. Translating it yields CASSLRVKGETQYF.

This chain connects TRBV2 to TRBJ2-1; no definite D call. The CDR3 is made up of 12 amino acids. Trimming took 2 bases from V and 8 from J, leaving 7 bases between them. Germline V gene lookup returns CDR1 SNHLY and CDR2 FYNNEI. In DNA form, the CDR3 reads TGTGCCAGCAGTGAAATAGTCCATGAGCAGTTCTTC. Residues: CASSEIVHEQFF.

The chain couples TRBV28 to TRBJ2-7, with TRBD2 matching 9 bases. Germline V CDR1 and CDR2: MDHEN, SYDVKM. V shed 6 bases, J shed 5 bases, and the junction held 8 bases outside the gene matches. The CDR3 runs 14 residues. CDR3 in amino acids: CASSRGLALDEQYF. DNA of the CDR3: TGTGCCAGCAGCCGAGGACTAGCGCTGGACGAGCAGTACTTC.

The V and J genes are TRBV2 and TRBJ2-1; 8 nucleotides agree with TRBD2. Per the germline V gene, CDR1 is SNHLY and CDR2 is FYNNEI. CDR3 size: 15 residues. V lost 7 bases to trimming and J lost 1 base; unmatched junction nucleotides: 6. CDR3 in DNA: TGTGCCAGCACCGGCGGGAGGAGATCCTACAATGAGCAGTTCTTC. This encodes CASTGGRRSYNEQFF.

V and J are TRBV5-4 and TRBJ2-1; no definite D call. Germline V gives CDR1 SGHNT, CDR2 YYREEE (reference sequence). The V end was cut by 2 bases, the J end by 7 bases, with 10 bases between. This CDR3 is 13 amino acids long. In DNA, the CDR3 is TGTGCCAGCAGCTTACGGGTTGGGAATGAGCAGTTCTTC. This gives the protein CASSLRVGNEQFF.

This chain links TRBV10-3 with TRBJ1-1; possibly TRBD1 for D (5 bases). The CDR3 is made up of 14 amino acids. V was trimmed by 3 bases and J by 2 bases, leaving 10 bases between them. Germline assignment: CDR1 ENHRY and CDR2 SYGVKD. The DNA of the CDR3 is TGTGCCATCAGTGACACAGGAACCAACACTGAAGCTTTCTTT. This encodes CAISDTGTNTEAFF.

The chain's CDR3 is CASSSGGTYEQYF. CDR3 DNA sequence: TGTGCCAGCAGCTCGGGGGGTACCTACGAGCAGTACTTC. V is TRBV5-6 and J is TRBJ2-7; TRBD2 aligns across 7 bases. This CDR3 contains 13 residues. CDR1 SGHDT and CDR2 YYEEEE come from the germline V gene. Germline trimming cut 3 bases from V and 2 bases from J; bases unmatched to any gene: 2.

The rearrangement links TRBV9 to TRBJ1-2; no reliable D call. V was clipped by 3 bases and J by 2 bases, with 14 bases between them. The CDR3 extends over 15 amino acids. Per the germline V gene, CDR1 is SGDLS and CDR2 is YYNGEE. CDR3: CASSASGLPNYGYTF. The CDR3 DNA is TGTGCCAGCAGCGCATCGGGTCTCCCGAACTATGGCTACACCTTC. The full variable domain, its missing parts supplied by reference TRBV9 and TRBJ1-2, is DSGVTQTPKHLITATGQRVTLRCSPRSGDLSVYWYQQSLDQGLQFLIQYYNGEERAKGNILERFSAQQFPDLHSELNLSSLELGDSALYFCASSASGLPNYGYTFGSGTRLTVV.

The V and J genes are TRBV9 and TRBJ2-2; D is perhaps TRBD1 or TRBD2 (5 bases each). V was pared by 0 bases and J by 3 bases, with 15 bases between. This CDR3 is 17 amino acids long. CDR1 and CDR2 (germline): SGDLS, YYNGEE. The CDR3 loop reads CASSVALGRGDTGELFF. The CDR3 DNA is TGTGCCAGCAGCGTAGCACTAGGAAGAGGGGACACCGGGGAGCTGTTTTTT.

Comments on this clone: Other DNA variants within this sample encode the same CDR3. V and J are TRBV30 and TRBJ1-2; TRBD1 might be the D (5 bases). The CDR3 spans 11 residues. Trimming left V 1 base short and J 8 bases short, with 8 bases between. Germline V gene data show CDR1 as GTSNPN and CDR2 as SVGIG (reference sequence). CDR3 in DNA: TGTGCCTGGAGTGGGGGGTTAGGCTACACCTTC. Translating it yields CAWSGGLGYTF.